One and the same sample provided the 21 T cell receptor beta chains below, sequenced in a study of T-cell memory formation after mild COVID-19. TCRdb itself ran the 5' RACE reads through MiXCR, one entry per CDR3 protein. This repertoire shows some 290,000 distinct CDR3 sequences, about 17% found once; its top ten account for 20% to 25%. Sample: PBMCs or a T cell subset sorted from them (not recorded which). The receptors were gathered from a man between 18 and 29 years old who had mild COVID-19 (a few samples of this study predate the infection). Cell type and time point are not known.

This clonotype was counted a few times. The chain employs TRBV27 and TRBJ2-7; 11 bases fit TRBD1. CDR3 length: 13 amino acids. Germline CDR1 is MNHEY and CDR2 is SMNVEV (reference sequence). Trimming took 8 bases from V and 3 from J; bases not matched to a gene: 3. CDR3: CASGQGAVYEQYF. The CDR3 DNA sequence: TGTGCCAGCGGACAGGGGGCGGTCTACGAGCAGTACTTC.

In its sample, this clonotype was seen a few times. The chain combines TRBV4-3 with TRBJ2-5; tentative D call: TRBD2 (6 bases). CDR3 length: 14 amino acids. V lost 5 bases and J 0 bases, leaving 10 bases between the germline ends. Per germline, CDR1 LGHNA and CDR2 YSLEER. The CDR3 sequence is CASSRLADQETQYF. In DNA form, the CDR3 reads TGCGCCAGCAGCAGGTTAGCGGACCAAGAGACCCAGTACTTC.

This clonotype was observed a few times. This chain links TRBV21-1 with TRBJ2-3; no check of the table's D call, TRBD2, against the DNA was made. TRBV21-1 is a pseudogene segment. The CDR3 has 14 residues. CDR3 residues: CASSGGGAADTQYF. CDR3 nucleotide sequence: TGTGCCAGCTCCGGCGGGGGGGCCGCAGATACGCAGTATTTT.

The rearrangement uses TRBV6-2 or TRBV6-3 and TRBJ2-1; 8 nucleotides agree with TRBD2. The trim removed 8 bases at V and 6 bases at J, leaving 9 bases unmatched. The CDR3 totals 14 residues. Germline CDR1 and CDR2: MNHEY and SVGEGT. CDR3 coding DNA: TGTGCCAGCGAAATTGACGGGGGGGGCAATGAGCAGTTCTTC. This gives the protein CASEIDGGGNEQFF.

In DNA, the CDR3 is TGCAGTGCTGAATGGGGGGGGAGCTCCTACGAGCAGTACTTC. It translates to CSAEWGGSSYEQYF. The chain uses TRBV20-1 and TRBJ2-7; 7 bases line up with TRBD2. Trimming at V came to 5 bases and at J to 0 bases, leaving 7 bases not matched to a gene. The CDR3 runs to 14 residues. Germline lookup yields CDR1 DFQATT and CDR2 SNEGSKA (reference sequence).

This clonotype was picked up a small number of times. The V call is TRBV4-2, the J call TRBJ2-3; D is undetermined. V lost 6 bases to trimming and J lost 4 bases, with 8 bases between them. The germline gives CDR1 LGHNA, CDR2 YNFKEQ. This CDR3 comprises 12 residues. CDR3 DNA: TGTGCCAGCAGGTCGAGCGCAGATACGCAGTATTTT. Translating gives CASRSSADTQYF.

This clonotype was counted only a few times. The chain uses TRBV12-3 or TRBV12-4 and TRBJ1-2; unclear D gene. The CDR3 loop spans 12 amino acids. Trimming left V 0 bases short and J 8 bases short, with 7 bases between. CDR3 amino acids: CASSLAGSGYTF. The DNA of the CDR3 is TGTGCCAGCAGTTTAGCCGGGTCCGGCTACACCTTC.

The CDR3 DNA is TGTGCCAGCAGCAACTACAGGGTGGCGAACACTGAAGCTTTCTTT. Translating it yields CASSNYRVANTEAFF. This rearrangement joins TRBV7-2 to TRBJ1-1; tentatively, D is TRBD1 (6 bases). The CDR3 is 15 amino acids. Germline values: CDR1 SGHTA, CDR2 FQGNSA. V lost 5 bases, J lost 1 base, and 14 bases lay in between.

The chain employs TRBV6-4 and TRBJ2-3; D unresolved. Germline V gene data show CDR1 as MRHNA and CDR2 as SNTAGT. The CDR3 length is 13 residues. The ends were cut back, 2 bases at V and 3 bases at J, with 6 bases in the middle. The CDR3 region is CASSDTETDTQYF. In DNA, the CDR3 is TGTGCCAGCAGTGACACAGAAACAGATACGCAGTATTTT.

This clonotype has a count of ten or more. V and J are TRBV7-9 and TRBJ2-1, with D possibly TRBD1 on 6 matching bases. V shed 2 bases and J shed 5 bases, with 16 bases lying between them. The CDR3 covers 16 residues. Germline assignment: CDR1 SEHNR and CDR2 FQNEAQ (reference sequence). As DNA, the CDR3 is TGTGCCAGCAGCTTAACCGGTTACAGGGCCCACAATGAGCAGTTCTTC. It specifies CASSLTGYRAHNEQFF.

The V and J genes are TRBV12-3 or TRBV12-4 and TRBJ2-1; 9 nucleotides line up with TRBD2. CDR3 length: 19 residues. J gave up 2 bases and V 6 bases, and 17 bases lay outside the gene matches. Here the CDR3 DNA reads TGTGCCAGCAGCTCCCCGCGCCGGGGCGGGGGGGCGCCCTACAATGAGCAGTTCTTC. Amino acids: CASSSPRRGGGAPYNEQFF.

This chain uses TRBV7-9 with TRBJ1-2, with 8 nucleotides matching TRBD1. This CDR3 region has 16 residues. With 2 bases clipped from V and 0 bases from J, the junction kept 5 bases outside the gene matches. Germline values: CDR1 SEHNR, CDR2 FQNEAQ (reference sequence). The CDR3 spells CASSLSGQGANYGYTF. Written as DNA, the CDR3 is TGTGCCAGCAGCTTATCCGGACAGGGCGCTAACTATGGCTACACCTTC.

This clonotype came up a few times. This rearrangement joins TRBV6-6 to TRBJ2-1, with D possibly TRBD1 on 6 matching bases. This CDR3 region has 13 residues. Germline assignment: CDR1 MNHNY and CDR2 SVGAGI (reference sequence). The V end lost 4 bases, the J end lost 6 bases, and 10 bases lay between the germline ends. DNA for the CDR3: TGTGCCAGCAGTTCAGGGGTGGGCAATGAGCAGTTCTTC. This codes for CASSSGVGNEQFF.

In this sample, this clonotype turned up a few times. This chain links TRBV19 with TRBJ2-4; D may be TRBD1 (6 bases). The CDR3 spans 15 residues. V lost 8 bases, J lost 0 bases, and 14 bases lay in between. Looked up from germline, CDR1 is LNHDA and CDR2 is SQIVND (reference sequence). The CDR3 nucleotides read TGTGCCAGTCGTGTGTGGGGACAAGCCAAAAACATTCAGTACTTC. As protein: CASRVWGQAKNIQYF.

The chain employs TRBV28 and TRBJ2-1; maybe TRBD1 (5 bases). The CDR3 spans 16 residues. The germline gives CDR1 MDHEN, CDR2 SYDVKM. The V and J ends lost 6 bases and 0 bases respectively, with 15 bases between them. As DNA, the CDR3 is TGTGCCAGCAGGACAGCCGTGATAAGCTCCTACAATGAGCAGTTCTTC. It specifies CASRTAVISSYNEQFF.

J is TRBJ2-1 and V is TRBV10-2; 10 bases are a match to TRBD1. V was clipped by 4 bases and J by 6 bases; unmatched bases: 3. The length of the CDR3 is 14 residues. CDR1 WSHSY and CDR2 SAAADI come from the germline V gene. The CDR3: CASSGGQGLNEQFF. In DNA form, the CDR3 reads TGCGCCAGCAGTGGGGGACAGGGGCTCAATGAGCAGTTCTTC.

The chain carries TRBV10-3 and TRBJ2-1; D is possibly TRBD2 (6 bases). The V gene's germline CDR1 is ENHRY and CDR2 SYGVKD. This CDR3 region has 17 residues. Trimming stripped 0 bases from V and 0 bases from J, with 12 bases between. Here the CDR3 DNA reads TGTGCCATCAGTGAGTCAGTTGGCGGGAACTCCTACAATGAGCAGTTCTTC. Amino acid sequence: CAISESVGGNSYNEQFF.

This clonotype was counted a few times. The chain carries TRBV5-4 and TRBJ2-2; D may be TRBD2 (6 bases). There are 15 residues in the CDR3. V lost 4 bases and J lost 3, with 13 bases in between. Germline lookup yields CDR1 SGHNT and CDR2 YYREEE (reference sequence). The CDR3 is CASSPRGLDTGELFF. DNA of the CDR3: TGTGCCAGCAGCCCCCGGGGGTTGGACACCGGGGAGCTGTTTTTT.

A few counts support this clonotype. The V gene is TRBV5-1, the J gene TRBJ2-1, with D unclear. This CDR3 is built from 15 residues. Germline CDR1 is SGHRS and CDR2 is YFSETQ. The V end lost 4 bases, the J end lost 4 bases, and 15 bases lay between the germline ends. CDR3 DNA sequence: TGCGCCAGCAGCCTTCGAATTCCCGGATACAATGAGCAGTTCTTC. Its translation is CASSLRIPGYNEQFF. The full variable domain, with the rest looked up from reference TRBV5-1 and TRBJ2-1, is KAGVTQTPRYLIKTRGQQVTLSCSPISGHRSVSWYQQTPGQGLQFLFEYFSETQRNKGNFPGRFSGRQFSNSRSEMNVSTLELGDSALYLCASSLRIPGYNEQFFGPGTRLTVL.

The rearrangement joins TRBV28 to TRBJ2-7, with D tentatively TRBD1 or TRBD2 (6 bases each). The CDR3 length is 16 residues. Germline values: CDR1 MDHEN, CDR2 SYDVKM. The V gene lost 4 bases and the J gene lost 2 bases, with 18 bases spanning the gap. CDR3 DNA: TGTGCCAGCAGTTCCGCCGGGACCCGGGGGCCCTACGAGCAGTACGTC. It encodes CASSSAGTRGPYEQYV.

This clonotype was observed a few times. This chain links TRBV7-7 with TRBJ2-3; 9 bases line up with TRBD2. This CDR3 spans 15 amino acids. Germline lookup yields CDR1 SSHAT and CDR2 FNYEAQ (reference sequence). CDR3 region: CASGEGLASTDTQYF. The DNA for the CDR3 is TGTGCTAGCGGGGAGGGACTAGCTAGCACAGATACGCAGTATTTT.